Listed below are T cell receptor beta chains from one sample, sequenced in a study of T cells in Graves' hyperthyroidism and ophthalmopathy. TCRdb re-derived calls from the multiplex PCR reads in MiXCR, one entry per CDR3 protein. The sample lists about 380,000 distinct CDR3 sequences; approximately 15% were seen once. The sample was blood. Receptors originate from a woman between 55 and 75 years old with Graves' hyperthyroidism. The CDR3 runs from the conserved cysteine through the conserved F or W. The D gene is left open where the match is weak. Clone size is given for some rows only: seen once, a few or many times, or a class if the clone is expanded.

D gene: TRBD2
V gene: TRBV15
J gene: TRBJ2-1
clone size: few
CDR3 protein: CATSRTSGSSAYNEQFF
CDR3 DNA: TGTGCCACCAGCAGGACTAGCGGGAGTTCGGCCTACAATGAGCAGTTCTTC

D gene: .
V gene: TRBV3-1
J gene: TRBJ1-3
clone size: many
CDR3 protein: CASSRIGAAGNTIYF
CDR3 DNA: TGTGCCAGCAGCCGGATAGGGGCCGCTGGAAACACCATATATTTT

D gene: TRBD1
V gene: TRBV7-8
J gene: TRBJ2-5
clone size: many
CDR3 protein: CASSLMGQGGETQYF
CDR3 DNA: TGTGCCAGCAGCCTAATGGGACAGGGGGGAGAGACCCAGTACTTC

D gene: .
V gene: TRBV2
J gene: TRBJ2-1
clone size: many
CDR3 protein: CASRVYDPGEQFF
CDR3 DNA: TGTGCCAGCAGGGTCTACGATCCCGGTGAGCAGTTCTTC

D gene: TRBD1
V gene: TRBV30
J gene: TRBJ2-7
clone size: .
CDR3 protein: CAWSRDRAYEQYF
CDR3 DNA: TGTGCCTGGAGCCGGGACAGGGCCTACGAGCAGTACTTC

D gene: TRBD2
V gene: TRBV15
J gene: TRBJ2-7
clone size: few
CDR3 protein: CATSFNPGLLSEQYF
CDR3 DNA: TGTGCCACCAGCTTCAATCCGGGACTACTTTCCGAGCAGTACTTC

D gene: TRBD1
V gene: TRBV28
J gene: TRBJ1-2
clone size: many
CDR3 protein: CASSENRGYYGYTF
CDR3 DNA: TGTGCCAGCAGTGAGAACAGGGGTTACTATGGCTACACCTTC

D gene: .
V gene: TRBV2
J gene: TRBJ2-3
clone size: many
CDR3 protein: CASSNQDTQYF
CDR3 DNA: TGTGCCAGCAGTAACCAAGATACGCAGTATTTT

D gene: TRBD1
V gene: TRBV4-1
J gene: TRBJ1-2
clone size: few
CDR3 protein: CASSPTSGTVYGYTF
CDR3 DNA: TGCGCCAGCAGCCCAACATCCGGGACAGTCTATGGCTACACCTTC

D gene: .
V gene: TRBV9
J gene: TRBJ2-7
clone size: .
CDR3 protein: CASSVGQGTYEQYF
CDR3 DNA: TGTGCCAGCAGCGTAGGTCAGGGCACCTACGAGCAGTACTTC

D gene: .
V gene: TRBV5-1
J gene: TRBJ2-3
clone size: many
CDR3 protein: CASSPLSTDTQYF
CDR3 DNA: TGTGCCAGCAGCCCGCTAAGCACAGATACGCAGTATTTT

D gene: .
V gene: TRBV4-1
J gene: TRBJ1-2
clone size: few
CDR3 protein: CASSPGLAAGYTF
CDR3 DNA: TGCGCCAGCAGCCCCGGGCTCGCGGCTGGCTACACCTTC

D gene: TRBD2
V gene: TRBV30
J gene: TRBJ2-3
clone size: .
CDR3 protein: CAWSVPGGGDTQYF
CDR3 DNA: TGTGCCTGGAGTGTTCCGGGGGGGGGAGATACGCAGTATTTT

D gene: .
V gene: TRBV6-5
J gene: TRBJ1-1
clone size: few
CDR3 protein: CASNRGAGNTEAFF
CDR3 DNA: TGTGCCAGCAACCGGGGGGCAGGGAACACTGAAGCTTTCTTT

D gene: .
V gene: TRBV6-1
J gene: TRBJ1-5
clone size: many
CDR3 protein: CASSNPLEPQHF
CDR3 DNA: TGTGCCAGCAGTAACCCCCTGGAGCCCCAGCATTTT

D gene: .
V gene: TRBV19
J gene: TRBJ1-1
clone size: .
CDR3 protein: CASSDPGRSVTEAFF
CDR3 DNA: TGTGCCAGTAGCGATCCGGGACGGTCGGTCACTGAAGCTTTCTTT

D gene: TRBD1
V gene: TRBV20-1
J gene: TRBJ1-1
clone size: many
CDR3 protein: CSARGVDRGGEAFF
CDR3 DNA: TGCAGTGCTAGGGGAGTGGACAGGGGAGGGGAAGCTTTCTTT

D gene: TRBD2
V gene: TRBV12-3/TRBV12-4
J gene: TRBJ2-3
clone size: many
CDR3 protein: CASSSTSGMVDTQYF
CDR3 DNA: TGTGCCAGCAGTTCGACTAGCGGGATGGTAGATACGCAGTATTTT

D gene: TRBD2
V gene: TRBV7-2
J gene: TRBJ2-7
clone size: many
CDR3 protein: CASSASGGTYYEQYF
CDR3 DNA: TGTGCCAGCAGTGCCTCGGGGGGAACCTATTACGAGCAGTACTTC

D gene: .
V gene: TRBV7-8
J gene: TRBJ2-7
clone size: many
CDR3 protein: CASSPRPAAYEQYF
CDR3 DNA: TGTGCCAGCAGCCCCCGCCCCGCAGCCTACGAGCAGTACTTC

D gene: .
V gene: TRBV20-1
J gene: TRBJ2-3
clone size: many
CDR3 protein: CSASSGGGTDTQYF
CDR3 DNA: TGCAGTGCTAGTAGCGGAGGGGGCACAGATACGCAGTATTTT

D gene: .
V gene: TRBV2
J gene: TRBJ1-1
clone size: many
CDR3 protein: CASSADIANTEAFF
CDR3 DNA: TGTGCCAGCAGCGCGGACATCGCGAACACTGAAGCTTTCTTT

D gene: .
V gene: TRBV18
J gene: TRBJ2-2
clone size: many
CDR3 protein: CASSPPRDTNTGELFF
CDR3 DNA: TGTGCCAGCTCACCACCCAGAGACACGAACACCGGGGAGCTGTTTTTT

D gene: .
V gene: TRBV5-1
J gene: TRBJ2-3
clone size: .
CDR3 protein: CASSLARTSSTDTQYF
CDR3 DNA: TGCGCCAGCAGCTTGGCCCGGACTTCTAGCACAGATACGCAGTATTTT

D gene: .
V gene: TRBV7-8
J gene: TRBJ2-7
clone size: many
CDR3 protein: CASSWDNYEQYF
CDR3 DNA: TGTGCCAGCAGCTGGGACAACTACGAGCAGTACTTC

D gene: .
V gene: TRBV7-9
J gene: TRBJ2-1
clone size: many
CDR3 protein: CASLRPPISGGYNEQFF
CDR3 DNA: TGTGCCAGCCTCCGACCCCCCATATCAGGGGGGTACAATGAGCAGTTCTTC